Only a few counts were recorded for the clone carrying this TCR beta chain. Primers included in the PCR were 60 Vbeta and 13 Jbeta primers. The table came from immunoSEQ multiplex PCR; TCRdb's copy has only in-frame clones and leaves some out. The data hold around 78,000 clones, with under 70% observed a single time. The CDR3 is made up of 17 amino acids. V dropped 6 bases and J dropped 0 bases, with 15 bases sitting between them. Germline V CDR1 and CDR2: SGHVS, FQNEAQ. This record comes from a study of cytomegalovirus exposure and HLA in healthy donors. The sequencing sample was made of PBMCs. The chain joins TRBV7-8 to TRBJ2-6; D is unresolved. The clonotype was recovered from a man aged 25 to 40 in good health and CMV-seropositive. The CDR3 coding sequence is TGTGCCAGCAGTTCCGTCCCCTTCAGCTCTGGGGCCAACGTCCTGACTTTC. Protein sequence: CASSSVPFSSGANVLTF.